Shown below are 14 T cell receptor beta chains from a single sample sequenced in a study of cytomegalovirus exposure and HLA in healthy donors (dated by TCRdb to 2016 to 2017). Libraries were made using the immunoSEQ multiplex PCR assay. The multiplex PCR relied on a mix of 60 forward primers for TCR Vbeta segments and 13 reverse primers for TCR Jbeta segments. TCRdb carries this immuneACCESS record with in-frame sequences only. Its versions omit some clonotypes, under half of them owing to an unresolved V gene in the studies checked, with the rest unexplained. The sample table holds around 74,000 clones, of which roughly 85% were seen once. The ten largest clones take up approximately 2.4% of the sample. Sequenced: PBMCs. Receptors originate from a man under 40 in good health and CMV-seronegative.

The V and J genes are TRBV19 and TRBJ1-4; unclear D gene. The CDR3 totals 12 residues. The ends were cut back, 6 bases at V and 6 bases at J, with 8 bases in the middle. Germline lookup yields CDR1 LNHDA and CDR2 SQIVND (reference sequence). CDR3 sequence reads: CASSKGDEKLFF. The CDR3 DNA reads as TGTGCCAGTAGCAAAGGAGATGAAAAACTGTTTTTT.

The rearrangement links TRBV14 to TRBJ2-7; maybe TRBD1 (5 bases). Germline V gene sequence: CDR1 SGHDN, CDR2 FVKESK. The V gene lost 3 bases and the J gene lost 5 bases, with 11 bases spanning the gap. The CDR3 length is 13 residues. The CDR3 spells CASSHWTDNEQYF. The CDR3 DNA reads as TGTGCCAGCAGCCATTGGACGGACAACGAGCAGTACTTC.

The chain links TRBV6-5 to TRBJ1-1; D is uncertain. The ends were cut back, 4 bases at V and 1 base at J, with 13 bases in the middle. The germline gives CDR1 MNHEY, CDR2 SVGAGI. CDR3 size: 15 residues. Here the CDR3 DNA reads TGTGCCAGCAGTTCAAGGAAACGAGGGAACACTGAAGCTTTCTTT. Translated, it gives CASSSRKRGNTEAFF.

Here the CDR3 reads CASSPGWGGTEAFF. CDR3 in DNA: TGTGCCAGCAGCCCAGGGTGGGGGGGGACTGAAGCTTTCTTT. The rearrangement uses TRBV7-6 and TRBJ1-1, with TRBD1 as a possible D gene (5 bases). The V end lost 5 bases, the J end lost 5 bases, and 15 bases lay between the germline ends. Germline-derived CDR1 and CDR2 are SGHVS and FNYEAQ. CDR3 length equals 14 residues.

The chain employs TRBV25-1 and TRBJ1-6, with a possible D match to TRBD1 (5 bases). Germline V lookup: CDR1 MGHDK, CDR2 SYGVNS. This CDR3 contains 14 residues. Trimming removed 4 bases at V and 8 bases at J, with 12 bases between. Written as DNA, the CDR3 is TGTGCCAGCAGTGCCGGAGGGACTTATTCACCCCTCCACTTT. Translating it yields CASSAGGTYSPLHF.

This clone has only a few counts. CDR3 region: CAISDGSHEQYF. The CDR3 DNA reads TGTGCCATCAGTGACGGGAGCCACGAGCAGTACTTC. The gene calls are TRBV10-3 and TRBJ2-7; TRBD2 might be the D (6 bases). Germline V gene lookup returns CDR1 ENHRY and CDR2 SYGVKD. V lost 3 bases and J 5 bases, leaving 8 bases between the germline ends. CDR3 length: 12 residues.

The chain joins TRBV18 to TRBJ2-7, with a tentative D call TRBD1 (5 bases). CDR3 length: 15 amino acids. Trimming pared 6 bases from V and 6 bases from J, leaving 21 bases between. The germline CDR1 and CDR2 sequences are KGHSH and LQKENI. The CDR3 region has the DNA TGTGCCAGCTCGCGAACACAGGTTGAGGAGAGCGAGCAGTACTTC. Translation: CASSRTQVEESEQYF.

The CDR3 bases are TGTGCCAGCAGCTTAAGGAGGGGGCCGGTCTATGGCTACACCTTC. Translated: CASSLRRGPVYGYTF. The chain employs TRBV7-9 and TRBJ1-2, with 7 bases aligning to TRBD1. V lost 2 bases, J lost 4 bases, and 7 bases stayed unmatched. Per the germline V gene, CDR1 is SEHNR and CDR2 is FQNEAQ (reference sequence). This CDR3 comprises 15 residues.

The chain links TRBV5-1 to TRBJ2-5; possible D gene TRBD2, 6 bases. Judging by the DNA end, TRBJ2-7 fits better; the J call may be wrong. Germline-derived CDR1 and CDR2 are SGHRS and YFSETQ. There are 16 residues in the CDR3. This CDR3 is CASSLASGSPNYEQYF. The CDR3 DNA is TGCGCCAGCAGCTTGGCGTCCGGGAGCCCAAACTACGAGCAGTACTTC.

The CDR3 is CASSYSRQGVADTQYF. CDR3 sequence (DNA): TGTGCCAGCAGTTACTCGAGACAGGGGGTTGCAGATACGCAGTATTTT. V and J are TRBV6-5 and TRBJ2-3; 9 bases fit TRBD1. The CDR3 has 16 residues. J was trimmed by 4 bases and V by 0 bases; bases with no gene match: 5. Germline CDR1 reads MNHEY; CDR2 reads SVGAGI.

The chain joins TRBV2 to TRBJ2-7; TRBD1 agrees at 7 bases. Looked up from germline, CDR1 is SNHLY and CDR2 is FYNNEI. J lost 0 bases, V lost 8 bases, and 7 bases had no gene match. This CDR3 has 14 residues. CDR3 in amino acids: CASSGQANSYEQYF. CDR3 nucleotide sequence: TGTGCCAGCTCAGGACAGGCCAACTCCTACGAGCAGTACTTC. The complete variable domain, with remaining parts taken from reference TRBV2 and TRBJ2-7, reads EPEVTQTPSHQVTQMGQEVILRCVPISNHLYFYWYRQILGQKVEFLVSFYNNEISEKSEIFDDQFSVERPDGSNFTLKIRSTKLEDSAMYFCASSGQANSYEQYFGPGTRLTVT.

V is TRBV5-6 and J is TRBJ2-5; D is unresolved. CDR1 and CDR2 (germline): SGHDT, YYEEEE. Trimming left V 0 bases short and J 1 base short, with 7 bases between. The CDR3 covers 14 residues. DNA of the CDR3: TGTGCCAGCAGCTTGGGGCAAGTCCAAGAGACCCAGTACTTC. This translates into CASSLGQVQETQYF. Supplemented by reference TRBV5-6 and TRBJ2-5, the full variable domain reads DAGVTQSPTHLIKTRGQQVTLRCSPKSGHDTVSWYQQALGQGPQFIFQYYEEEERQRGNFPDRFSGHQFPNYSSELNVNALLLGDSALYLCASSLGQVQETQYFGPGTRLLVL.

This clone was recorded only once. The rearrangement uses TRBV7-9 and TRBJ1-5; D call uncertain. The germline CDR1 and CDR2 sequences are SEHNR and FQNEAQ (reference sequence). Between the trimmed V and J ends, which lost 7 bases and 4 bases, there was a span of 11 bases. The CDR3 contains 13 residues. Here the CDR3 reads CASNLGRNQPQHF. The CDR3, as DNA: TGTGCCAGCAACCTGGGGAGAAATCAGCCCCAGCATTTT.

The chain carries TRBV19 and TRBJ1-2; D might be TRBD1 (5 bases). V dropped 3 bases and J dropped 4 bases, with 15 bases sitting between them. CDR3 size: 15 residues. CDR1 is LNHDA and CDR2 is SQIVND in the germline V gene (reference sequence). As DNA, the CDR3 is TGTGCCAGTAGTATCTTTGGCAGGGCCCTCTATGGCTACACCTTC. This codes for CASSIFGRALYGYTF.